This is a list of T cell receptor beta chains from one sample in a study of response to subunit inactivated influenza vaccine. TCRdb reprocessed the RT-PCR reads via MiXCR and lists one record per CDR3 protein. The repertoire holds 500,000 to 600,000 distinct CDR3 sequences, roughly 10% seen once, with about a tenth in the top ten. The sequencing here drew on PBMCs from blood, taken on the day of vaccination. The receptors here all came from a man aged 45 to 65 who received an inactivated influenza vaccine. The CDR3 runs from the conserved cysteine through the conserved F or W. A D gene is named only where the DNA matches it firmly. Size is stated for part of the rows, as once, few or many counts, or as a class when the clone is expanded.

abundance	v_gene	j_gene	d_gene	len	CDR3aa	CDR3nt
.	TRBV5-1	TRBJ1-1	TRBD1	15	CASSSGEGANTEAFF	TGCGCCAGCAGCTCCGGGGAGGGGGCGAACACTGAAGCTTTCTTT
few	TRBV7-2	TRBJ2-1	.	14	CASSLAPGPNEQFF	TGTGCCAGCAGCTTAGCCCCAGGACCCAATGAGCAGTTCTTC
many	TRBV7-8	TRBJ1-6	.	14	CASSPAGLNSPLHF	TGTGCCAGCAGCCCCGCGGGTCTTAATTCACCCCTCCACTTT
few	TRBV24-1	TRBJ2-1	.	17	CATSDGRGLRTYNEQFF	TGTGCCACCAGTGATGGACGAGGGCTTCGGACATACAATGAGCAGTTCTTC
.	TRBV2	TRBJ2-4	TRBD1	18	CATADRGYGDRGKNIQYF	TGTGCCACCGCGGACAGGGGGTATGGGGATCGTGGCAAAAACATTCAGTACTTC
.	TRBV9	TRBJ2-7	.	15	CASSQGGLSSYVQYF	TGTGCCAGCAGCCAGGGGGGCCTTAGCTCCTACGTGCAGTACTTC
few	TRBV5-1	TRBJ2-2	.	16	CASSDYGGQSTGELFF	TGCGCCAGCAGCGACTATGGTGGTCAAAGCACCGGGGAGCTGTTTTTT
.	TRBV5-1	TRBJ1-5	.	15	CASSLGGSYNQPQHF	TGCGCCAGCAGCTTGGGCGGGTCATACAATCAGCCCCAGCATTTT
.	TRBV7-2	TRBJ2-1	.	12	CASSAPSREQFF	TGTGCCAGCAGCGCCCCTAGCCGTGAGCAGTTCTTC
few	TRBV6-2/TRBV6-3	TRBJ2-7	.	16	CASSYSRDNFYFEQYF	TGTGCCAGCAGTTACTCCCGGGACAACTTTTACTTCGAGCAGTACTTC
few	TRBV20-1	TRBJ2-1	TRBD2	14	CSAAGTSGFNEQFF	TGCAGTGCGGCCGGGACTAGCGGGTTCAATGAGCAGTTCTTC
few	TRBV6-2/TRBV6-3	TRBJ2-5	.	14	CASSYSGRTKTQYF	TGTGCCAGCAGTTACAGTGGGAGGACGAAGACCCAGTACTTC
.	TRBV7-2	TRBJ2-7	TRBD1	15	CASSSAPGTAYEQYF	TGTGCCAGCAGCTCGGCCCCCGGGACAGCCTACGAGCAGTACTTC
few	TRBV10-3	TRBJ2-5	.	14	CAISDGSGRETQYF	TGTGCCATCAGTGATGGGTCCGGGCGAGAGACCCAGTACTTC
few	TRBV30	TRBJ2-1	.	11	CAWTLNNEQFF	TGTGCCTGGACCCTAAACAATGAGCAGTTCTTC
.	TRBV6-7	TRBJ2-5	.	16	CASSYSIGGSLRTQYF	TGTGCCAGCAGTTACTCGATTGGCGGGTCCCTCCGGACCCAGTACTTC
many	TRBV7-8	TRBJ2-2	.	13	CASSSRRTGELFF	TGTGCCAGCAGCTCACGGCGCACCGGGGAGCTGTTTTTT
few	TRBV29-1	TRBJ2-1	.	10	CSVGLHEQFF	TGCAGCGTTGGGTTGCATGAGCAGTTCTTC
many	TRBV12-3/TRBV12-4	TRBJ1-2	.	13	CASSLGGDNGYTF	TGTGCCAGCAGTTTAGGGGGGGACAATGGCTACACCTTC
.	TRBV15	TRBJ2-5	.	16	CATSDSGTLGQETQYF	TGTGCCACCAGCGATTCCGGGACCTTAGGGCAAGAGACCCAGTACTTC
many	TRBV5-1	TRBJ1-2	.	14	CASSLASGNYGYTF	TGCGCCAGCAGCTTGGCCTCAGGAAATTATGGCTACACCTTC
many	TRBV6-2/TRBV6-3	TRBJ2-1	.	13	CASSSGLYNEQFF	TGTGCCAGCAGTAGTGGCCTCTACAATGAGCAGTTCTTC
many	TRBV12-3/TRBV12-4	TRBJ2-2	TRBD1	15	CASTRGQMNTGELFF	TGTGCCAGCACCCGGGGACAGATGAACACCGGGGAGCTGTTTTTT
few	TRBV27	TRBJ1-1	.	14	CASSIGGGNTEAFF	TGTGCCAGCAGTATAGGGGGTGGGAACACTGAAGCTTTCTTT
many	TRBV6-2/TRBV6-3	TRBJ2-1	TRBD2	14	CASSYVSGSNEQFF	TGTGCCAGCAGCTACGTAAGCGGGAGCAATGAGCAGTTCTTC
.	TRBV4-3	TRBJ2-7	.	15	CASSPHRDQTYEQYF	TGCGCCAGCAGCCCACACCGGGACCAGACCTACGAGCAGTACTTC
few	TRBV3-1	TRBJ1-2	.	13	CASSQDWTRGYTF	TGTGCCAGCAGCCAAGATTGGACTAGAGGCTACACCTTC
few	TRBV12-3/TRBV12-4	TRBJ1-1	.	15	CASKLQGSMNTEAFF	TGTGCCAGCAAACTACAGGGATCCATGAACACTGAAGCTTTCTTT
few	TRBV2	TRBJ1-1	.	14	CARGSGIGNTEAFF	TGTGCCAGAGGATCAGGGATAGGGAACACTGAAGCTTTCTTT
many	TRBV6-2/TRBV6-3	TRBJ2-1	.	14	CASSYSIGRPEQFF	TGTGCCAGCAGTTACTCGATCGGCAGACCCGAGCAGTTCTTC
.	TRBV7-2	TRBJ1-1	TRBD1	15	CASSFETGVNTEAFF	TGTGCCAGCAGCTTTGAGACAGGGGTGAACACTGAAGCTTTCTTT
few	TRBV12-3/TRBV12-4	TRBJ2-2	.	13	CASRTDSAGELFF	TGTGCCAGCAGGACGGACTCGGCCGGGGAGCTGTTTTTT
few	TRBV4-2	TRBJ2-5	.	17	CASSQARRIAAQETQYF	TGTGCCAGCAGCCAAGCCCGGAGAATAGCGGCACAAGAGACCCAGTACTTC
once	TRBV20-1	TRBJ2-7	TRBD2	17	CSAREPLSASGGNEQYF	TGCAGTGCTAGAGAGCCCCTCAGTGCCAGCGGGGGTAACGAGCAGTACTTC
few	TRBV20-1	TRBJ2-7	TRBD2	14	CSARDYKDSYEQYF	TGCAGTGCTCGGGACTATAAGGACTCCTACGAGCAGTACTTC
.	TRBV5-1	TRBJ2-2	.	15	CASSLGSLSTGELFF	TGCGCCAGCAGCTTAGGAAGTTTGAGCACCGGGGAGCTGTTTTTT
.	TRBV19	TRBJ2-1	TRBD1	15	CASSIWSQGGDEQFF	TGTGCCAGTAGTATTTGGTCTCAAGGGGGCGATGAGCAGTTCTTC
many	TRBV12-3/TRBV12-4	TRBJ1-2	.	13	CASRRGPIDGYTF	TGTGCCAGCAGAAGGGGACCGATTGACGGCTACACCTTC
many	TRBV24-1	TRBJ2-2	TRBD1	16	CATSHSDRVNTGELFF	TGTGCCACCAGCCACTCGGACAGGGTCAACACCGGGGAGCTGTTTTTT
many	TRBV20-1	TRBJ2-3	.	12	CSAMPGTDTQYF	TGCAGTGCAATGCCGGGCACAGATACGCAGTATTTT
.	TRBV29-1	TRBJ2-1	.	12	CSVLIINNEQFF	TGCAGCGTTCTTATCATTAATAATGAGCAGTTCTTC
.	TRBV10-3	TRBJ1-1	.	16	CAISGARGPRNTEAFF	TGTGCCATCAGTGGGGCGCGGGGGCCTAGGAACACTGAAGCTTTCTTT
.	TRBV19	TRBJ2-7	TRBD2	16	CASRKTAGTSGSKQYF	TGTGCCAGTAGAAAGACCGCCGGGACTAGCGGGAGTAAGCAGTACTTC
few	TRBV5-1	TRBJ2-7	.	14	CASSLHGGLDEQYF	TGCGCCAGCAGCTTGCATGGGGGCCTGGACGAGCAGTACTTC
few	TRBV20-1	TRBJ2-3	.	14	CSARGSESGDTQYF	TGCAGTGCTAGAGGTAGCGAGTCAGGAGATACGCAGTATTTT
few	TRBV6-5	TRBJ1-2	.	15	CASSYVGGKFEGYTF	TGTGCCAGCAGTTACGTTGGGGGCAAGTTTGAAGGCTACACCTTC
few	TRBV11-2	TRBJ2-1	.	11	CASSRAVARFF	TGTGCCAGCAGTAGGGCGGTTGCTCGGTTCTTC
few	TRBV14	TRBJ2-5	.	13	CASSHKRAETQYF	TGTGCCAGCAGCCATAAACGGGCAGAGACCCAGTACTTC
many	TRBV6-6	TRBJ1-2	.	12	CASSSGDRGYTF	TGTGCCAGCAGTTCAGGGGATCGTGGCTACACCTTC
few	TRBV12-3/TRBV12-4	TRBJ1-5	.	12	CASSANDQPQHF	TGTGCCAGCAGTGCAAACGATCAGCCCCAGCATTTT
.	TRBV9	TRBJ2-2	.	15	CASSGEALNTGELFF	TGTGCCAGCAGCGGGGAAGCCCTGAACACCGGGGAGCTGTTTTTT
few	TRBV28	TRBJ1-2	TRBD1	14	CASSLGTAPYGYTF	TGTGCCAGCAGCCTTGGGACAGCCCCTTATGGCTACACCTTC
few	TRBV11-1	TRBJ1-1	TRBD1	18	CASSAAGGTGEGGTEAFF	TGTGCCAGCAGCGCCGCTGGGGGGACAGGGGAGGGAGGCACTGAAGCTTTCTTT
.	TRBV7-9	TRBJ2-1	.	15	CASSSPGYAYNEQFF	TGTGCCAGCAGCTCCCCAGGGTACGCCTACAATGAGCAGTTCTTC
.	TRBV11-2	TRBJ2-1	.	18	CASSQVAAGYPPDNEQFF	TGTGCCAGCAGCCAGGTGGCAGCGGGCTACCCCCCGGACAATGAGCAGTTCTTC